This T cell receptor (beta chain) is drawn from a study of T cells after yellow fever vaccination. From the 5' RACE reads, TCRdb called clonotypes with MiXCR, one entry per CDR3 protein. The sample includes 500,000 to 650,000 distinct CDR3 sequences, 17% of them seen just once. V lost 7 bases and J 10 bases, leaving 20 bases between the germline ends. Germline V gives CDR1 DFQATT, CDR2 SNEGSKA (reference sequence). The CDR3 is made up of 13 amino acids. The chain employs TRBV20-1 and TRBJ2-4, with D maybe TRBD2 (6 bases). The clonotype comes from a man aged 18 to 30 who received the YFV17D yellow fever vaccine. The starting material was PBMCs, obtained about 5 days after the first yellow fever vaccination. The CDR3 loop is CSGPAQTGGIQYF. In nucleotides, the CDR3 is TGCAGTGGACCCGCCCAGACTGGGGGGATTCAGTACTTC.